The rows below give T cell receptor beta chains drawn from one sample of a study of vaccination and CD4 T cells after COVID-19. The antigens of these receptors remain unknown. TCRdb itself ran the PCR reads through MiXCR, one entry per CDR3 protein. The data contain 20,000 to 25,000 distinct CDR3 sequences, around two fifths of them singletons. The sample consisted of CD4+ T cells from blood, cultured in vitro, taken before SARS-CoV-2 vaccination. Receptor source: a human donor who received a COVID-19 vaccine. CDR3s include the opening cysteine and the closing phenylalanine or tryptophan. A D gene is named only where the DNA matches it firmly. Size values are once, few and many counts, or a class for expanded clones, and some rows have none.

cdr3_length	clone_size	v_call	j_call	d_call	cdr3_aa	cdr3_nt
14	.	TRBV2	TRBJ1-5	.	CASSNSGGHQPQHF	TGTGCCAGCAGTAACTCCGGTGGTCATCAGCCCCAGCATTTT
15	few	TRBV6-1	TRBJ1-5	.	CASRDGGAGNQPQHF	TGTGCCAGCCGGGACGGAGGGGCGGGCAATCAGCCCCAGCATTTT
16	.	TRBV6-1	TRBJ2-1	TRBD1	CASSHPTGGGGGEQFF	TGTGCCAGCAGCCACCCCACAGGGGGTGGAGGGGGTGAGCAGTTCTTC
15	.	TRBV19	TRBJ1-1	.	CASSMLVWENTEAFF	TGTGCCAGTAGTATGTTGGTTTGGGAGAACACTGAAGCTTTCTTT
13	.	TRBV12-3/TRBV12-4	TRBJ1-2	.	CASSAEGVGGYTF	TGTGCCAGCAGTGCCGAAGGGGTGGGTGGCTACACCTTC
14	few	TRBV10-2	TRBJ1-2	.	CASSEGGRYYGYTF	TGCGCCAGCAGTGAGGGAGGCAGATACTATGGCTACACCTTC
14	few	TRBV2	TRBJ1-2	.	CASSDFWSNYGYTF	TGTGCCAGCAGTGACTTTTGGTCTAACTATGGCTACACCTTC
16	.	TRBV27	TRBJ1-5	TRBD1	CASSPRQGEGNQPQHF	TGTGCCAGCAGTCCCCGACAGGGAGAGGGCAATCAGCCCCAGCATTTT
16	.	TRBV23-1	TRBJ1-4	.	CASIIYRRATNEKLFF	TGCGCCAGCATTATCTACAGGCGTGCAACTAATGAAAAACTGTTTTTT
18	.	TRBV5-3	TRBJ2-5	TRBD1	CASSLDTGLGTGQETQYF	TGTGCCAGCAGCTTGGATACAGGCCTAGGGACAGGCCAAGAGACCCAGTACTTC
13	.	TRBV7-9	TRBJ1-5	.	CASSLPGGQPQHF	TGTGCCAGCAGCCTTCCCGGGGGCCAGCCCCAGCATTTT
14	.	TRBV7-9	TRBJ2-1	TRBD1	CAITDRDSYNEQFF	TGTGCCATCACGGACAGGGACTCCTACAATGAGCAGTTCTTC
16	.	TRBV15	TRBJ2-1	.	CATSRDRGFRLGEQFF	TGTGCCACCAGCAGAGATCGGGGTTTTAGGTTGGGTGAGCAGTTCTTC
13	.	TRBV6-1	TRBJ1-2	.	CASYRTSDYGYTF	TGTGCCAGCTATAGGACCTCCGACTATGGCTACACCTTC
13	.	TRBV7-9	TRBJ2-7	.	CASSPLSSYEQYF	TGTGCCAGCAGCCCCCTCAGCTCCTACGAGCAGTACTTC
13	.	TRBV6-1	TRBJ2-2	.	CASSRDDPGELFF	TGTGCCAGCAGCCGGGACGATCCCGGGGAGCTGTTTTTT
18	few	TRBV20-1	TRBJ1-1	TRBD1	CSASPQTPPTGENTEAFF	TGCAGTGCTAGCCCACAGACCCCTCCGACAGGGGAGAACACTGAAGCTTTCTTT
15	.	TRBV30	TRBJ1-2	TRBD1	CAWGRNYQGADGYTF	TGTGCCTGGGGGCGAAATTACCAGGGGGCGGATGGCTACACCTTC
14	.	TRBV12-3/TRBV12-4	TRBJ1-5	.	CASSTRQRNQPQHF	TGTGCCAGCAGTACCCGACAGCGCAATCAGCCCCAGCATTTT
15	few	TRBV7-3	TRBJ1-6	.	CASSLSVQPNSPLHF	TGTGCCAGCAGCTTATCCGTACAGCCTAATTCACCCCTCCACTTT
18	.	TRBV30	TRBJ2-3	TRBD1	CAWSVALSGQARTDTQYF	TGTGCCTGGAGTGTAGCTCTCTCTGGACAGGCCCGCACAGATACGCAGTATTTT
12	.	TRBV20-1	TRBJ2-7	.	CSASGLDYEQYF	TGCAGTGCTAGTGGTCTAGATTACGAGCAGTACTTC
13	.	TRBV11-3	TRBJ1-2	TRBD1	CASSGQGDYGYTF	TGTGCCAGCTCGGGGCAGGGGGACTATGGCTACACCTTC
15	few	TRBV10-1	TRBJ2-1	.	CASRFSRGSYNEQFF	TGCGCCAGCAGATTCTCCAGGGGTTCCTACAATGAGCAGTTCTTC